This is a list of T cell receptor beta chains from one sample in a study of cytomegalovirus exposure and HLA in healthy donors. Profiled with immunoSEQ multiplex PCR; TCRdb holds only in-frame clones, not every one. The data show approximately 210,000 clones, about 80% seen once. The specimen sequenced was PBMCs. Receptor source: a woman aged 40 to 50 in good health and CMV-seronegative. Each CDR3 is given with its conserved first and last residue. Each record gives: CDR3 length, J gene, clone size, D gene, V gene, CDR3 protein, CDR3 DNA. D genes are given only for firm matches. Size is omitted from some rows. Given values are once, few, many or a class for expanded clones.

>15|TRBJ1-3|.|TRBD1|TRBV12-5
CASGGGTGSGNTIYF
TGTGCTAGTGGCGGCGGGACAGGGTCTGGAAACACCATATATTTT
>14|TRBJ2-5|.|.|TRBV5-1
CASRAGAAQETQYF
TGCGCCAGCAGGGCAGGGGCTGCCCAAGAGACCCAGTACTTC
>15|TRBJ1-5|.|.|TRBV10-3
CAISDKGRGNQPQHF
TGTGCCATCAGTGATAAGGGGCGCGGTAATCAGCCCCAGCATTTT
>13|TRBJ2-5|.|.|TRBV19
CASCRDIQETQYF
TGTGCCAGTTGCCGGGACATCCAAGAGACCCAGTACTTC
>13|TRBJ2-2|once|.|TRBV30
CAWGLTGLGELFF
TGTGCCTGGGGACTTACAGGGCTCGGGGAGCTGTTTTTT
>17|TRBJ2-7|.|TRBD2|TRBV5-3
CASRHGTSGRATYEQYF
TGTGCCAGCCGCCACGGGACTAGCGGGAGGGCCACCTACGAGCAGTACTTC
>15|TRBJ1-5|.|.|TRBV19
CASSLTQGRNQPQHF
TGTGCCAGTAGTTTAACACAGGGTCGCAATCAGCCCCAGCATTTT
>15|TRBJ2-4|once|TRBD1|TRBV5-1
CASSLSTQGTDIQYF
TGCGCCAGCAGCTTGTCCACTCAAGGGACAGACATTCAGTACTTC
>13|TRBJ2-2|few|.|TRBV4-2
CASSQDQGGELFF
TGTGCCAGCAGCCAAGATCAGGGAGGGGAGCTGTTTTTT
>15|TRBJ1-3|.|.|TRBV19
CASSIGSVSGNTIYF
TGTGCCAGTAGTATAGGTTCCGTCTCTGGAAACACCATATATTTT
>14|TRBJ2-7|.|.|TRBV2
CASSGLVSAHEQYF
TGTGCCAGCAGTGGGCTAGTATCCGCCCACGAGCAGTACTTC
>15|TRBJ2-2|few|.|TRBV7-2
CASSLDGQNTGELFF
TGTGCCAGCAGCTTAGATGGGCAGAACACCGGGGAGCTGTTTTTT
>15|TRBJ2-1|.|TRBD1|TRBV7-2
CASSLGGQLYNEQFF
TGTGCCAGCAGCTTAGGGGGACAGTTATACAATGAGCAGTTCTTC
>15|TRBJ2-3|.|TRBD2|TRBV7-6
CASSTTSGSTDTQYF
TGTGCCAGCAGCACAACTAGCGGGAGTACAGATACGCAGTATTTT
>14|TRBJ2-3|.|TRBD2|TRBV5-4
CASSRTSGKDTQYF
TGTGCCAGCAGCCGGACTAGCGGGAAAGATACGCAGTATTTT
>17|TRBJ1-4|.|.|TRBV4-1
CASSQDGAQGINEKLFF
TGCGCCAGCAGCCAAGATGGAGCCCAGGGGATTAATGAAAAACTGTTTTTT
>13|TRBJ1-2|.|.|TRBV9
CASSVVAGSGYTF
TGTGCCAGCAGCGTAGTGGCAGGGTCAGGCTACACCTTC
>15|TRBJ2-7|once|TRBD2|TRBV7-2
CASSPSGAGPYEQYF
TGTGCCAGCAGCCCCAGTGGAGCGGGACCCTACGAGCAGTACTTC
>16|TRBJ1-2|.|TRBD1|TRBV27
CASSSPRDSTHYGYTF
TGTGCCAGCAGCTCCCCCCGGGACAGCACCCACTATGGCTACACCTTC
>15|TRBJ1-1|.|.|TRBV30
CAHQPRGGMNTEAFF
TGTGCCCATCAACCTAGGGGTGGCATGAACACTGAAGCTTTCTTT
>14|TRBJ2-7|.|TRBD1|TRBV5-4
CASSLRDRIHEQYF
TGTGCCAGCAGCTTACGGGACAGAATCCACGAGCAGTACTTC
>16|TRBJ1-1|.|.|TRBV21-1
CASSKDCGRGNTEAFF
TGTGCCAGCAGCAAAGATTGTGGCAGGGGGAACACTGAAGCTTTCTTT
>14|TRBJ2-2|few|.|TRBV7-7
CASSARSQAGELFF
TGTGCCAGCAGCGCAAGGTCCCAGGCCGGGGAGCTGTTTTTT
>18|TRBJ2-2|.|.|TRBV4-3
CASSQDVETGLDTGELFF
TGCGCCAGCAGCCAAGACGTTGAGACGGGATTGGACACCGGGGAGCTGTTTTTT
>14|TRBJ2-3|once|.|TRBV5-8
CASPRGRGTDTQYF
TGTGCCAGCCCCCGGGGCAGGGGTACAGATACGCAGTATTTT
>18|TRBJ1-2|few|.|TRBV7-3
CASSLGALSGSGAYGYTF
TGTGCCAGCAGCTTAGGGGCTTTGTCGGGGTCAGGGGCCTATGGCTACACCTTC
>13|TRBJ1-4|.|.|TRBV7-2
CASSRGSGEKLFF
TGTGCCAGCAGCAGGGGCTCTGGAGAAAAACTGTTTTTT
>14|TRBJ2-3|.|TRBD1|TRBV9
CASSFGQVGDTQYF
TGTGCCAGCAGCTTTGGACAGGTGGGAGATACGCAGTATTTT
>15|TRBJ2-3|few|TRBD1|TRBV6-6
CASSFPGQRTDTQYF
TGTGCCAGCAGTTTTCCGGGACAGCGCACAGATACGCAGTATTTT
>16|TRBJ1-1|once|.|TRBV5-1
CASSSARAGANTEAFF
TGCGCCAGCAGCTCGGCTAGAGCGGGGGCTAACACTGAAGCTTTCTTT
>15|TRBJ1-1|.|.|TRBV4-1
CASSQDRGRGTEAFF
TGCGCCAGCAGCCAAGATAGGGGCAGGGGCACTGAAGCTTTCTTT
>16|TRBJ2-3|.|TRBD2|TRBV6-1
CASSDGWSGRGNTQYF
TGTGCCAGCAGTGACGGGTGGAGCGGGAGGGGTAATACGCAGTATTTT
>17|TRBJ1-1|.|.|TRBV5-6
CASSLVTRGAEGTEAFF
TGTGCCAGCAGCTTAGTTACCAGGGGTGCTGAGGGCACTGAAGCTTTCTTT
>15|TRBJ1-6|.|.|TRBV5-1
CASSPPTGGRSPLHF
TGCGCCAGCAGCCCACCGACAGGCGGGCGGTCACCCCTCCACTTT
>15|TRBJ1-5|.|TRBD1|TRBV4-1
CASSQLTGGRQPQHF
TGCGCCAGCAGCCAATTGACAGGGGGCCGTCAGCCCCAGCATTTT
>15|TRBJ2-1|few|TRBD1|TRBV6-5
CASSYLGQGINEQFF
TGTGCCAGCAGTTACCTCGGACAGGGTATCAATGAGCAGTTCTTC
>13|TRBJ2-1|.|TRBD2|TRBV2
CASSVLAGGEQFF
TGTGCCAGCAGTGTATTAGCGGGAGGGGAGCAGTTCTTC
>14|TRBJ1-1|few|.|TRBV5-4
CASSFRTPNTEAFF
TGTGCCAGCAGCTTCAGGACACCTAACACTGAAGCTTTCTTT
>15|TRBJ2-1|.|TRBD2|TRBV19
CASSGAGGWYNEQFF
TGTGCCAGTAGTGGGGCGGGAGGGTGGTACAATGAGCAGTTCTTC
>15|TRBJ1-3|once|TRBD1|TRBV9
CASSVGTGSGNTIYF
TGTGCCAGCAGCGTAGGGACAGGGTCTGGAAACACCATATATTTT
>13|TRBJ2-3|.|.|TRBV9
CASSVGPTDTQYF
TGTGCCAGCAGCGTAGGGCCCACAGATACGCAGTATTTT
>13|TRBJ1-2|.|TRBD1|TRBV7-3
CASSRQGGLGYTF
TGTGCCAGCAGCCGACAGGGCGGGTTGGGCTACACCTTC
>15|TRBJ2-6|.|.|TRBV9
CASSVAPSGANVLTF
TGTGCCAGCAGCGTAGCTCCCTCTGGGGCCAACGTCCTGACTTTC
>15|TRBJ1-5|.|.|TRBV30
CAWSLGVQGNQPQHF
TGTGCCTGGAGCTTAGGGGTGCAGGGAAATCAGCCCCAGCATTTT
>15|TRBJ2-1|.|TRBD2|TRBV11-2
CASQLDSGRWNEQFF
TGTGCCAGCCAACTGGATAGCGGGAGGTGGAATGAGCAGTTCTTC
>14|TRBJ1-2|few|.|TRBV30
CAWSVGRAYYGYTF
TGTGCCTGGAGTGTTGGCAGGGCTTACTATGGCTACACCTTC
>18|TRBJ2-2|.|TRBD2|TRBV7-2
CASSYPGLAGFATGELFF
TGTGCCAGCAGCTATCCGGGACTAGCGGGTTTTGCCACCGGGGAGCTGTTTTTT
>15|TRBJ2-1|.|.|TRBV5-5
CASSLAVGGFDEQFF
TGTGCCAGCAGCTTAGCTGTAGGAGGGTTCGATGAGCAGTTCTTC
>15|TRBJ1-5|.|.|TRBV6-6
CASSYSGGKNQPQHF
TGTGCCAGCAGTTACTCAGGGGGTAAAAATCAGCCCCAGCATTTT
>15|TRBJ1-3|.|TRBD1|TRBV19
CASRRGQGASGTIYF
TGTGCCAGTAGGAGGGGACAGGGGGCATCTGGCACCATATATTTT
>12|TRBJ2-2|.|TRBD2|TRBV6-4
CASSDGLGELFF
TGTGCCAGCAGTGATGGACTAGGCGAGCTGTTTTTT
>12|TRBJ2-1|few|.|TRBV7-3
CASSPTGNEQFF
TGTGCCAGCAGCCCTACCGGGAATGAGCAGTTCTTC
>12|TRBJ2-1|.|.|TRBV11-2
CASSLDINEQFF
TGTGCCAGCAGCTTAGATATTAATGAGCAGTTCTTC
>13|TRBJ2-7|.|.|TRBV13
CASSLGSSYEQYF
TGTGCCAGCAGCTTAGGGAGCTCCTACGAGCAGTACTTC
>12|TRBJ1-2|.|.|TRBV11-3
CASSFWSGGYTF
TGTGCCAGCAGCTTCTGGAGTGGCGGATACACCTTC
>15|TRBJ1-1|.|TRBD1|TRBV6-5
CASSYSRGRLTEAFF
TGTGCCAGCAGTTACAGCAGGGGGAGATTGACTGAAGCTTTCTTT
>13|TRBJ2-5|.|.|TRBV7-3
CASSPGLQETQYF
TGTGCCAGCAGCCCCGGACTACAAGAGACCCAGTACTTC